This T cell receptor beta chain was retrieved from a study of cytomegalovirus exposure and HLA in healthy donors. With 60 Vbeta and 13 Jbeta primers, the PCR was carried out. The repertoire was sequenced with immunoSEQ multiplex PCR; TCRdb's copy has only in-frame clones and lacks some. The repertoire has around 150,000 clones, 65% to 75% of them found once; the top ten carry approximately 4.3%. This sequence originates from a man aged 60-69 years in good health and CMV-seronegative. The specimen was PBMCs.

DNA of the CDR3: TGTGCCAGCAGTTTAATCAGTCCGGGACAGGCTGAGCAGTACTTC. As protein: CASSLISPGQAEQYF. V and J are TRBV27 and TRBJ2-7, with 8 bases identical to TRBD1. The CDR3 is 15 residues long. CDR1 and CDR2 (germline): MNHEY, SMNVEV (reference sequence). V lost 2 bases to trimming and J lost 7 bases; unmatched junction nucleotides: 10.